A selection of T cell receptor beta chains follows, all from one sample in a study of T cells in Graves' hyperthyroidism and ophthalmopathy. TCRdb re-called the multiplex PCR reads with MiXCR, one entry per CDR3 protein. The sample lists over 700,000 distinct CDR3 sequences; roughly a third were seen once. The sample taken for sequencing was blood. These TCRs come from a woman in her forties with Graves' hyperthyroidism. CDR3s include the opening cysteine and the closing phenylalanine or tryptophan. A D gene is named only where the DNA matches it firmly. The size entry is marked missing in some rows and otherwise reads once, few, many or a size class.

v_call: TRBV20-1; clone_size: NA; d_call: NA; j_call: TRBJ1-1; cdr3_aa: CGARVGQWNTEAFF; cdr3_nt: TGCGGTGCTAGAGTGGGGCAGTGGAACACTGAAGCTTTCTTT
v_call: TRBV4-1; clone_size: few; d_call: NA; j_call: TRBJ1-1; cdr3_aa: CASSQWGDYNTEAFF; cdr3_nt: TGCGCCAGCAGCCAATGGGGTGATTACAACACTGAAGCTTTCTTT
v_call: TRBV12-3/TRBV12-4; clone_size: NA; d_call: NA; j_call: TRBJ2-2; cdr3_aa: CASSLSGQSFTGELFF; cdr3_nt: TGTGCCAGCAGTTTATCCGGACAGTCGTTCACCGGGGAGCTGTTTTTT
v_call: TRBV5-1; clone_size: once; d_call: TRBD2; j_call: TRBJ2-7; cdr3_aa: CASSLAGLAEGYEQYF; cdr3_nt: TGCGCCAGCAGCTTGGCCGGACTAGCTGAGGGATACGAGCAGTACTTC
v_call: TRBV10-3; clone_size: few; d_call: NA; j_call: TRBJ2-2; cdr3_aa: CASSYGFTGELFF; cdr3_nt: TGTGCCAGCAGTTACGGATTCACCGGGGAGCTGTTTTTT
v_call: TRBV29-1; clone_size: few; d_call: TRBD2; j_call: TRBJ2-3; cdr3_aa: CSVGIAGGADTQYF; cdr3_nt: TGCAGCGTTGGGATAGCGGGAGGGGCAGATACGCAGTATTTT
v_call: TRBV6-5; clone_size: few; d_call: TRBD1; j_call: TRBJ1-1; cdr3_aa: CASSYDPTGVEAFF; cdr3_nt: TGTGCCAGCAGTTATGACCCGACAGGGGTTGAAGCTTTCTTT
v_call: TRBV12-3/TRBV12-4; clone_size: NA; d_call: NA; j_call: TRBJ2-5; cdr3_aa: CASSSPGVRTQYF; cdr3_nt: TGTGCCAGCAGCAGCCCCGGAGTTAGGACCCAGTACTTC
v_call: TRBV5-1; clone_size: NA; d_call: TRBD2; j_call: TRBJ2-3; cdr3_aa: CASRDSGRGGTDTQYF; cdr3_nt: TGCGCCAGCAGGGATAGCGGGAGAGGGGGCACAGATACGCAGTATTTT
v_call: TRBV15; clone_size: NA; d_call: NA; j_call: TRBJ1-2; cdr3_aa: CATSSAGVGYGYTF; cdr3_nt: TGTGCCACCAGCAGTGCCGGGGTAGGCTATGGCTACACCTTC
v_call: TRBV2; clone_size: many; d_call: NA; j_call: TRBJ1-5; cdr3_aa: CASSDQGGNNQPQHF; cdr3_nt: TGTGCCAGCAGTGATCAAGGGGGTAACAATCAGCCCCAGCATTTT
v_call: TRBV6-5; clone_size: NA; d_call: NA; j_call: TRBJ1-4; cdr3_aa: CASSQLDREKLFF; cdr3_nt: TGTGCCAGCAGCCAACTAGATAGGGAAAAACTGTTTTTT
v_call: TRBV28; clone_size: NA; d_call: NA; j_call: TRBJ2-7; cdr3_aa: CASTIGVEQYF; cdr3_nt: TGTGCCAGCACCATAGGGGTCGAGCAGTACTTC
v_call: TRBV13; clone_size: NA; d_call: NA; j_call: TRBJ1-2; cdr3_aa: CASSFLALQGVANYGYTF; cdr3_nt: TGTGCCAGCAGCTTTCTTGCCTTACAGGGAGTAGCTAACTATGGCTACACCTTC
v_call: TRBV20-1; clone_size: many; d_call: NA; j_call: TRBJ2-7; cdr3_aa: CSARDLGRTYEQYF; cdr3_nt: TGCAGTGCTAGAGATCTGGGCAGGACCTACGAGCAGTACTTC
v_call: TRBV7-9; clone_size: few; d_call: NA; j_call: TRBJ1-1; cdr3_aa: CASSSARATVNTEAFF; cdr3_nt: TGTGCCAGCAGCTCCGCCCGGGCGACCGTGAACACTGAAGCTTTCTTT
v_call: TRBV19; clone_size: once; d_call: TRBD1; j_call: TRBJ1-1; cdr3_aa: CASSIEQGEAFF; cdr3_nt: TGTGCCAGTAGTATAGAACAGGGGGAAGCTTTCTTT
v_call: TRBV5-1; clone_size: few; d_call: TRBD2; j_call: TRBJ2-5; cdr3_aa: CASLTSGGAGETQYF; cdr3_nt: TGCGCCAGCCTCACTAGCGGGGGGGCCGGAGAGACCCAGTACTTC
v_call: TRBV2; clone_size: NA; d_call: NA; j_call: TRBJ1-5; cdr3_aa: CASSFARHSNQPQHF; cdr3_nt: TGTGCCAGCAGTTTTGCCCGCCATAGCAATCAGCCCCAGCATTTT
v_call: TRBV4-1; clone_size: few; d_call: TRBD1; j_call: TRBJ1-1; cdr3_aa: CASSPDRGEAFF; cdr3_nt: TGCGCCAGCAGCCCCGACAGGGGAGAAGCTTTCTTT
v_call: TRBV7-9; clone_size: many; d_call: TRBD1; j_call: TRBJ2-7; cdr3_aa: CASSLETGASYEQYF; cdr3_nt: TGTGCCAGCAGCTTAGAGACAGGGGCATCCTACGAGCAGTACTTC
v_call: TRBV2; clone_size: many; d_call: TRBD1; j_call: TRBJ1-5; cdr3_aa: CASSPLTGSSNQPQHF; cdr3_nt: TGTGCCAGCAGTCCCCTGACAGGGTCTAGCAATCAGCCCCAGCATTTT
v_call: TRBV29-1; clone_size: many; d_call: TRBD1; j_call: TRBJ1-2; cdr3_aa: CSILTGDGGYTF; cdr3_nt: TGCAGCATATTGACAGGGGACGGGGGCTACACCTTC
v_call: TRBV19; clone_size: many; d_call: NA; j_call: TRBJ1-2; cdr3_aa: CASSIRRDRYGYTF; cdr3_nt: TGTGCCAGTAGTATACGTCGGGACCGCTATGGCTACACCTTC
v_call: TRBV5-4; clone_size: NA; d_call: NA; j_call: TRBJ1-2; cdr3_aa: CASSLGVQPFYGYTF; cdr3_nt: TGTGCCAGCAGCTTGGGAGTTCAGCCCTTCTATGGCTACACCTTC
v_call: TRBV29-1; clone_size: many; d_call: NA; j_call: TRBJ1-2; cdr3_aa: CSVERAENYGYTF; cdr3_nt: TGCAGCGTTGAGAGGGCGGAGAACTATGGCTACACCTTC
v_call: TRBV2; clone_size: many; d_call: TRBD2; j_call: TRBJ2-6; cdr3_aa: CASSKEPAGVSGANVLTF; cdr3_nt: TGTGCCAGCAGTAAGGAGCCAGCGGGAGTCTCTGGGGCCAACGTCCTGACTTTC
v_call: TRBV6-5; clone_size: few; d_call: TRBD1; j_call: TRBJ1-1; cdr3_aa: CASSPRGRKESEAFF; cdr3_nt: TGTGCCAGCAGCCCTAGGGGGCGGAAGGAATCTGAAGCTTTCTTT
v_call: TRBV12-3/TRBV12-4; clone_size: many; d_call: TRBD1; j_call: TRBJ2-7; cdr3_aa: CASSLGQKGEQYF; cdr3_nt: TGTGCCAGCAGTTTGGGACAGAAAGGCGAGCAGTACTTC
v_call: TRBV6-1; clone_size: NA; d_call: NA; j_call: TRBJ1-3; cdr3_aa: CASRPGNAGNTIYF; cdr3_nt: TGTGCCAGCAGACCGGGAAACGCTGGAAACACCATATATTTT
v_call: TRBV12-5; clone_size: many; d_call: NA; j_call: TRBJ2-5; cdr3_aa: CASGSGISKETQYF; cdr3_nt: TGTGCTAGTGGCTCAGGGATCTCGAAGGAGACCCAGTACTTC
v_call: TRBV7-3; clone_size: NA; d_call: NA; j_call: TRBJ2-2; cdr3_aa: CASSLEPGELFF; cdr3_nt: TGTGCCAGCAGCTTGGAACCAGGGGAGCTGTTTTTT
v_call: TRBV3-1; clone_size: NA; d_call: TRBD1; j_call: TRBJ1-1; cdr3_aa: CASSQGPGPGQGGVAFF; cdr3_nt: TGTGCCAGCAGCCAAGGCCCAGGACCGGGACAGGGAGGAGTTGCTTTCTTT
v_call: TRBV7-8; clone_size: many; d_call: NA; j_call: TRBJ1-2; cdr3_aa: CASSSRRGNYGYTF; cdr3_nt: TGTGCCAGCAGCTCTCGAAGAGGAAACTATGGCTACACCTTC
v_call: TRBV6-1; clone_size: NA; d_call: NA; j_call: TRBJ2-7; cdr3_aa: CASSYGASSYEQYF; cdr3_nt: TGTGCCAGCAGTTACGGGGCGAGCTCCTACGAGCAGTACTTC
v_call: TRBV5-1; clone_size: NA; d_call: TRBD2; j_call: TRBJ2-2; cdr3_aa: CASSHGLVWDTGELFF; cdr3_nt: TGTGCCAGCAGCCACGGACTAGTATGGGACACCGGGGAGCTGTTTTTT
v_call: TRBV2; clone_size: NA; d_call: NA; j_call: TRBJ1-5; cdr3_aa: CASSSQSEHF; cdr3_nt: TGTGCCAGCAGTTCCCAGAGCGAGCATTTT
v_call: TRBV12-3/TRBV12-4; clone_size: few; d_call: TRBD1; j_call: TRBJ1-1; cdr3_aa: CASRARDRGTGKTEAFF; cdr3_nt: TGTGCCAGCAGGGCCCGGGACAGGGGGACGGGGAAGACTGAAGCTTTCTTT
v_call: TRBV7-3; clone_size: many; d_call: NA; j_call: TRBJ2-5; cdr3_aa: CASSPGPQETQYF; cdr3_nt: TGTGCCAGCAGCCCGGGACCACAAGAGACCCAGTACTTC
v_call: TRBV7-2; clone_size: few; d_call: NA; j_call: TRBJ1-2; cdr3_aa: CASSLEDSRRWDYGYTF; cdr3_nt: TGTGCCAGCAGCTTAGAGGATTCGCGGAGGTGGGACTATGGCTACACCTTC